Shown below are 6 T cell receptor beta chains from a single sample sequenced in a study of blood T cell repertoires in COVID-19. Data came from immunoSEQ multiplex PCR; TCRdb stores just in-frame clones and leaves some out. The sample has 400,000 or so clones, approximately 86% seen once. Sample: peripheral blood. The source of these receptors is a human donor in a cohort sampled during active COVID-19.

J is TRBJ2-5 and V is TRBV25-1; the D gene is possibly TRBD2 (6 bases). The CDR3 spans 14 residues. Germline V gene data show CDR1 as MGHDK and CDR2 as SYGVNS. Trimming took 4 bases from V and 5 from J, leaving 14 bases between them. The CDR3 reads CASSVPGRSETQYF. For the CDR3, the DNA is TGTGCCAGCAGTGTTCCAGGGAGGAGCGAGACCCAGTACTTC.

This chain joins TRBV28 and TRBJ1-1; D is undetermined. This CDR3 spans 14 amino acids. CDR1 MDHEN and CDR2 SYDVKM come from the germline V gene. Trimming left V 5 bases short and J 0 bases short, with 10 bases between. The CDR3 DNA reads as TGTGCCAGCAGTCCTCTAAACCTGAACACTGAAGCTTTCTTT. It codes for CASSPLNLNTEAFF.

The chain employs TRBV5-1 and TRBJ1-5; 7 nucleotides match TRBD1. CDR3 length: 15 amino acids. The germline V gene has CDR1 SGHRS and CDR2 YFSETQ. Trimming at V came to 4 bases and at J to 1 base, leaving 5 bases not matched to a gene. In nucleotides, the CDR3 is TGCGCCAGCAGCCAGGGACAGCGGAGCAATCAGCCCCAGCATTTT. Protein: CASSQGQRSNQPQHF.

The chain carries TRBV5-5 and TRBJ2-2, with 8 bases matching TRBD1. Germline V gene data show CDR1 as SGHKS and CDR2 as YYEKEE (reference sequence). With 0 bases clipped from V and 7 bases from J, the junction kept 2 bases outside the gene matches. This CDR3 spans 14 amino acids. The CDR3 loop is CASSLAGGGGELFF. The CDR3 DNA is TGTGCCAGCAGCTTGGCAGGGGGCGGCGGGGAGCTGTTTTTT.

The chain has TRBV9 and TRBJ2-7; D gene ambiguous. Germline lookup yields CDR1 SGDLS and CDR2 YYNGEE. The CDR3 consists of 12 residues. V shed 0 bases and J shed 6 bases, with 7 bases lying between them. The CDR3 coding sequence is TGTGCCAGCAGCGTAGTCTCCGGCGAGCAGTACTTC. It encodes CASSVVSGEQYF.

Points on this clone: Other DNA sequences in this sample translate to the same CDR3. V usage is TRBV7-2 and J usage is TRBJ1-4; tentative D call: TRBD1 (6 bases). The CDR3 spans 15 residues. V dropped 4 bases and J dropped 2 bases, with 11 bases sitting between them. Germline CDR1 SGHTA, CDR2 FQGNSA. CDR3 loop: CASSSTGLTNEKLFF. The DNA of the CDR3 is TGTGCCAGCAGCTCGACAGGCCTTACTAATGAAAAACTGTTTTTT.